The T cell receptor beta chain described here comes from a study of blood T cell repertoires in COVID-19 (TCRdb year 2020). With respect to the entire study: Collaborator samples came from the United States, Italy and Spain and covered acute and convalescent phases of COVID-19. The material from the prospective study consisted of cDNA or gDNA derived from T cells, B-cell-depleted T cells, or PBMCs. The dataset comprised deeply sampled blood TCRbeta repertoires from subjects exposed to, actively infected with, or recovered from COVID-19. A freely available public database, intended as a resource for researchers studying the immune response to SARS-CoV-2, is where the repertoires were released. The samples were drawn from two sources: the first 160 participants of the ongoing ImmuneRACE study, and approximately 1,300 subjects contributed by 6 global collaborators. The sample metadata nearly always contained a de-identified subject ID, COVID-19 status, age in years and sex. Where available, HLA class I and class II types were taken from metadata supplied by the sample provider and were not determined by assay-based typing.

TCRbeta CDR3 regions were amplified from genomic DNA using the immunoSEQ Assay, a bias-controlled multiplex PCR. In the paper's pipeline: The number of nucleated cells in each sample was estimated from the amplification of reference gene primers within the assay. To quantify the absolute abundance of each unique TCRbeta CDR3 rearrangement, sequence reads were collapsed and filtered. For each sample, productive Simpson clonality was calculated as the square root of Simpson's diversity index across productive rearrangements. TCRdb mirrors the immuneACCESS table, restricted to in-frame sequences. Some clones are absent from its copies; in checked studies, under half trace to an unresolved V gene, and the reason for the others is unknown. The V and J calls and clone size were taken over from that table, and D and trimming were inferred from the DNA. This sample lists 250,000 to 350,000 clones; approximately 90% were detected once. The biggest ten clones account for 0.75% to 0.9% of the sample.

V is pruned by 3 bases and J by 4 bases, leaving 1 base of the junction without a gene match. CDR1 and CDR2 (SEHNR, FQNEAQ) derive from the germline V gene (reference sequence). Spanning cysteine to phenylalanine, the CDR3 consists of 14 amino acids. The retained sequence is limited to the CDR3, 42 bases, with the frame set at the first base. On the study overall, not on this receptor specifically: How much clinical and demographic metadata was included differed by source and by participant, and the metadata was provided uncurated.

Worth noting for this clone: Its antigen target is currently unknown. Base qualities are not at hand, and no much larger clone is one base apart.

The collaborating institutions used their own protocols to collect whole blood in K2EDTA tubes. Collaborator samples were shipped for TCRbeta analysis as frozen whole blood, isolated PBMCs, or DNA extracted from either sample type. Specimen: peripheral blood. The chain is assembled from TRBV7-9 and TRBJ2-5; 11 junctional bases match TRBD1. This TCR was sampled from a man aged 25-45 years with acute or convalescent COVID-19. The nucleotides read TGTGCCAGCAGCTTGGGGACAGGGGGAGAGACCCAGTACTTC. It is translated as CASSLGTGGETQYF.